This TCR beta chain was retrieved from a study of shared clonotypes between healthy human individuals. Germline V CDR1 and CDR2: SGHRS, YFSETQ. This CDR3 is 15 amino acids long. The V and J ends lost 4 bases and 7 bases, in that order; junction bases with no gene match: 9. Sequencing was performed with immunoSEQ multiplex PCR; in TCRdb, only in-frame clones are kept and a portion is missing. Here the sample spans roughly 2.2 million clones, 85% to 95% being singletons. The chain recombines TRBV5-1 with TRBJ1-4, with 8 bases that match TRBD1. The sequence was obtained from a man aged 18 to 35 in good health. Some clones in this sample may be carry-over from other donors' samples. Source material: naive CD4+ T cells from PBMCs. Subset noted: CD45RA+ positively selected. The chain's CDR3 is CASSLDRGGGEKLFF. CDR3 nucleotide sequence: TGCGCCAGCAGCCTCGACAGGGGTGGGGGTGAAAAACTGTTTTTT.